The entry that follows covers one TCR beta chain sequence. The target antigen is unknown. PCR amplification relied on 60 Vbeta primers (plus 13 Jbeta primers). Data came from immunoSEQ multiplex PCR; TCRdb stores just in-frame clones and leaves some out. The sample's table shows roughly 46,000 clones. This entry comes from a study of cytomegalovirus exposure and HLA in healthy donors. Study information: Researchers previously reported finding roughly 120 million unique TCR beta sequences from roughly 200 million T cells.

Per the germline V gene, CDR1 is LNHDA and CDR2 is SQIVND (reference sequence). This CDR3 is built from 16 residues. The trim removed 6 bases at V and 5 bases at J, leaving 14 bases unmatched. Broader study findings: Approximately 18,000 TCR beta sequences were associated with HLA alleles at 0.05 false discovery rate in a later analysis. A later analysis reportedly found that, within productive TCRs, an Asian-associated ancestry cluster had fewer N-insertions than the mean observed across the approximately 660 donors.

This receptor was obtained from a middle-aged woman in good health and CMV-seronegative. V gene TRBV19 combines with J gene TRBJ1-1; 8 bases line up with TRBD1. The material sequenced was PBMCs. This chain's CDR3 is CASSPRGQEEGTEAFF. Here the CDR3 DNA reads TGTGCCAGTAGCCCACGGGGACAGGAGGAGGGAACTGAAGCTTTCTTT.